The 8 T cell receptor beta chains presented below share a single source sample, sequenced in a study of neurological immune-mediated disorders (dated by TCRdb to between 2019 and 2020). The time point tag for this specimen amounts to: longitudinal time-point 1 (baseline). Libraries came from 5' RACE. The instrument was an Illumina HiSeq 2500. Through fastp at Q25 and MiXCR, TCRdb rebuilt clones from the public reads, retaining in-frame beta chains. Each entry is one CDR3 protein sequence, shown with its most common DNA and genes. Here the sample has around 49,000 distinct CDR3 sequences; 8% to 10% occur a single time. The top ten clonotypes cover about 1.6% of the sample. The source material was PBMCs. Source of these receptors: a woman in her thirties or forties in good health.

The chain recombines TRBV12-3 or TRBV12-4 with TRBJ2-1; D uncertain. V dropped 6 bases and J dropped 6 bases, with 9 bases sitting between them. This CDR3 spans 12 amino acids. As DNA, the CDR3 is TGTGCCAGCAGCCCGGCGGCCAATGAGCAGTTCTTC. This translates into CASSPAANEQFF.

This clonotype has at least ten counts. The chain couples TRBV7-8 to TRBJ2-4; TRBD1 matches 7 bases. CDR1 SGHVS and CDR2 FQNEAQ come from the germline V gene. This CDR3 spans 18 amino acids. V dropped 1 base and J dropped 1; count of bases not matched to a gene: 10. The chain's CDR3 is CASSLGRTGGGAKNIQYF. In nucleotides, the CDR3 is TGTGCCAGCAGCTTAGGGAGGACAGGTGGTGGGGCCAAAAACATTCAGTACTTC.

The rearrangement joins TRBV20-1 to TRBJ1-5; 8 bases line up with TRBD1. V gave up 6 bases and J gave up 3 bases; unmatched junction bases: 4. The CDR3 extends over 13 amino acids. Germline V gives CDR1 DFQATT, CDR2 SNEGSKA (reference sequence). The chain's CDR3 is CSATQGDNQPQHF. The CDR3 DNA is TGCAGTGCGACACAGGGGGACAATCAGCCCCAGCATTTT.

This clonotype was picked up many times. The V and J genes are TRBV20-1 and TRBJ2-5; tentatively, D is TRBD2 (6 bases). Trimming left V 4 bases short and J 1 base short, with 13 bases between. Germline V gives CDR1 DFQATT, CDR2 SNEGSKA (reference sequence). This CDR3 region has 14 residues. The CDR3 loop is CSAKVGRGQETQYF. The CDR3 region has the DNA TGCAGTGCTAAGGTTGGGCGGGGCCAAGAGACCCAGTACTTC.

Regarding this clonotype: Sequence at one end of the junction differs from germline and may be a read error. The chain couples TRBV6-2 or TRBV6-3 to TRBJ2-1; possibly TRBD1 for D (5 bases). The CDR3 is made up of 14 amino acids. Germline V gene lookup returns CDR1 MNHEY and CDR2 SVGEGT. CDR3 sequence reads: CSSSSSTVVHEQFF. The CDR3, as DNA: TGTTCCAGCAGTTCATCGACAGTTGTCCATGAGCAGTTCTTC.

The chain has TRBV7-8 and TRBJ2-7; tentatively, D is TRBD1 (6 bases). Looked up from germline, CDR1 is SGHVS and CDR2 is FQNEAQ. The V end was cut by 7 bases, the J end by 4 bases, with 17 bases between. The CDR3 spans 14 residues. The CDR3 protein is CASTLLRGKYEQYF. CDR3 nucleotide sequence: TGTGCCAGCACCCTACTCAGGGGTAAATACGAGCAGTACTTC.

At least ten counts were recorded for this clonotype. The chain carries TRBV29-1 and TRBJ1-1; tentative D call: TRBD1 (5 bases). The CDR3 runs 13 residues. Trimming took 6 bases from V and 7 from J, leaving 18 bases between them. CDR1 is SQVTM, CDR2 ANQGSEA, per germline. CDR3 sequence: CSVTPSGQIEAFF. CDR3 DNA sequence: TGCAGCGTAACTCCCTCGGGGCAGATTGAAGCTTTCTTT.

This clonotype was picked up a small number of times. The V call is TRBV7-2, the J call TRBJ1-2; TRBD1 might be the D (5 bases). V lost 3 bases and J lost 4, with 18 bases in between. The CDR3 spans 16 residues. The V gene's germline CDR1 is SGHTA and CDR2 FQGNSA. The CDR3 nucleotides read TGTGCCAGCAGCTTGGTGGGGACGGAGGACTTCTATGGCTACACCTTC. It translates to CASSLVGTEDFYGYTF.